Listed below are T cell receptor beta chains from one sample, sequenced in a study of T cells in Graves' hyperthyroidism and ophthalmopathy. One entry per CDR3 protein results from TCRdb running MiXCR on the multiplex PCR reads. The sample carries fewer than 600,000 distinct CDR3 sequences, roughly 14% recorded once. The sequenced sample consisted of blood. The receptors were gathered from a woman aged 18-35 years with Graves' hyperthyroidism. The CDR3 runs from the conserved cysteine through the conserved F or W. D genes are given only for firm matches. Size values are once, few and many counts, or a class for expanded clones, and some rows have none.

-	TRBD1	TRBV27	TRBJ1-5	TGTGCCAGCAGTTTCGGAGGGGGCGGTCAGCCCCAGCATTTT	CASSFGGGGQPQHF
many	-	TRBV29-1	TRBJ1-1	TGCAGCGGACAGCCCCGGAACACTGAAGCTTTCTTT	CSGQPRNTEAFF
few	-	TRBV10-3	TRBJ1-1	TGTGCCATCAAGGCCAGCCTGAACACTGAAGCTTTCTTT	CAIKASLNTEAFF
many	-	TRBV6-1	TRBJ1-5	TGTGCCAGCAGTCCGGACAGCGGAGGTCAGCCCCAGCATTTT	CASSPDSGGQPQHF
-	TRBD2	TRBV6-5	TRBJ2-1	TGTGCCAGCAGTTACAGCTTGGGGAGGGGCCACAATGAGCAGTTCTTC	CASSYSLGRGHNEQFF
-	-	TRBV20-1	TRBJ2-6	TGCAGTGCAAACCGGGGGGCGACGTCTGGGGCCAACGTCCTGACTTTC	CSANRGATSGANVLTF
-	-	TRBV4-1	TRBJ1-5	TGCGCCAGCAGCCAGGACACCAATCTCCCGATCCTACAGCCCCAGCATTTT	CASSQDTNLPILQPQHF
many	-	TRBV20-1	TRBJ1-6	TGCAGTGCCCCTCAGGGATCCTATAATTCACCCCTCCACTTT	CSAPQGSYNSPLHF
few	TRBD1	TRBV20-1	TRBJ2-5	TGCAGTGCTAGAGATGGGACAGTCACCCAAGAGACCCAGTACTTC	CSARDGTVTQETQYF
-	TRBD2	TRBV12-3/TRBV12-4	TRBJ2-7	TGTGCAAGCAGTCCGTTTACTAGCGGCTCCTACGAGCAGTACTTC	CASSPFTSGSYEQYF
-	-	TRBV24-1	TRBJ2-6	TGTGCCACCAGTGAAGGGGTTCAGAGCTCTGGGGCCAACGTCCTGACTTTC	CATSEGVQSSGANVLTF
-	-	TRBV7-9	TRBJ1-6	TGTGCCAGCAGCTTAGCGCGGACAGTCTACCGCACCTCACCCCTCCACTTT	CASSLARTVYRTSPLHF
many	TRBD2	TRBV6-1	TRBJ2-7	TGTGCCAGCAGTGAACGTCCTAGCGGATCCTACGAGCAGTACTTC	CASSERPSGSYEQYF
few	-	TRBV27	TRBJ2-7	TGTGCCACCTACCGCATGTCGGATCACGAGCAGTACTTC	CATYRMSDHEQYF
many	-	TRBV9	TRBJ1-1	TGTGCCAGCTATCCGGGGGCTGGCGAGAACACTGAAGCTTTCTTT	CASYPGAGENTEAFF
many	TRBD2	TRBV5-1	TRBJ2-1	TGCGCCAGCAGCTTGGTAAGGACTAGCGGGGACACCTACAATGAGCAGTTCTTC	CASSLVRTSGDTYNEQFF
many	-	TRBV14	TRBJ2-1	TGTGCCAGCAGCCAAGCAGGCGTTTACAATGAGCAGTTCTTC	CASSQAGVYNEQFF
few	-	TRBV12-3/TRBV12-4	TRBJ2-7	TGTGCCAGCAGCCCATCGGACAGCGGACACTACGAGCAGTACTTC	CASSPSDSGHYEQYF
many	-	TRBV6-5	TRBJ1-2	TGTGCCAGCAGTTACGGCAGGGGCTATGGCTACACCTTC	CASSYGRGYGYTF
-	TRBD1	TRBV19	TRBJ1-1	TGTGCCAGTCTCCGGAGGACAGGGACGGGAACTGAAGCTTTCTTT	CASLRRTGTGTEAFF
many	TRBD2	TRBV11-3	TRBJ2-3	TGTGCCAGCAGCTCCCTGGAAGGACTAGCGGGAGTTGGGACAGATACGCAGTATTTT	CASSSLEGLAGVGTDTQYF
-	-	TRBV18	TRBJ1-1	TGTGCCAGCTCACCACCCAAGGGGCCCTGGGAGACTGAAGCTTTCTTT	CASSPPKGPWETEAFF
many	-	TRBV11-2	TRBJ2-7	TGTGCCAGCAGCTGGTACAGTAAGGGCGCCTACGAGCAGTACTTC	CASSWYSKGAYEQYF
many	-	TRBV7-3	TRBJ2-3	TGTGCCAGCAGCTATAGCGGCTCAAGCTCTGGCACAGATACGCAGTATTTT	CASSYSGSSSGTDTQYF
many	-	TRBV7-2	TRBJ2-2	TGTGCCAGCAGCTTCGGAGCCGACACCGGGGAGCTGTTTTTT	CASSFGADTGELFF
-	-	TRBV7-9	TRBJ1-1	TGTGCCAGCAGCTTAGACGGAGACAGGGAAGCTTTCTTT	CASSLDGDREAFF
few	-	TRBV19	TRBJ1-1	TGTGCCAGTAGTATGAGGGGTTCGGGTACTGAAGCTTTCTTT	CASSMRGSGTEAFF
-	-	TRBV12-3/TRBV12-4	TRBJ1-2	TGTGCCAGCAGTTTTCCGCGGGGACAAGGGGGTTATGGCTACACCTTC	CASSFPRGQGGYGYTF
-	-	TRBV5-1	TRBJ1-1	TGCGCCAGCAGCTTCCCGGACAGAGTGAACACTGAAGCTTTCTTT	CASSFPDRVNTEAFF
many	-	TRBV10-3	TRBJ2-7	TGTGCCACCCAGGCACTCTCCTACGAGCAGTACTTC	CATQALSYEQYF
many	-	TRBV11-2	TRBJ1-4	TGTGCCAGCAGCAAGAGACCGGGGGGGGTGGATGAAAAACTGTTTTTT	CASSKRPGGVDEKLFF
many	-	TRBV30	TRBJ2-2	TGTGCCTGGACCCCGACAGGATTCGGGGAGCTGTTTTTT	CAWTPTGFGELFF
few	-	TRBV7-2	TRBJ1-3	TGTGCTAGCAGCTTAGGGTACGACTCTGGAAACACCATATATTTT	CASSLGYDSGNTIYF
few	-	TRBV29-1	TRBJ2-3	TGCAGCCTAAATTGGGGGGATACGCAGTATTTT	CSLNWGDTQYF
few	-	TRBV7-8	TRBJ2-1	TGTGCCAGCAGGGTCCCGAACGGGCACAATGAGCAGTTCTTC	CASRVPNGHNEQFF
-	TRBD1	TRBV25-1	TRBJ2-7	TGTGCCAGCAGCGTCCCGACAGGGGGCTTAGGGTACGAGCAGTACTTC	CASSVPTGGLGYEQYF
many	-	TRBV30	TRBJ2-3	TGTGCCTGGAGTAGGGGGGAGGTTAGCACAGATACGCAGTATTTT	CAWSRGEVSTDTQYF
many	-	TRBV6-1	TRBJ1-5	TGTGCCAGCAGCCGGAACAGGGAGAATCAGCCCCAGCATTTT	CASSRNRENQPQHF
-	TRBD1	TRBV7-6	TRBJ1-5	TGTGCCAGCAGTCCAGGGGGGCGGGATCAGCCCCAGCATTTT	CASSPGGRDQPQHF
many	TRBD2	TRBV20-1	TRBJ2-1	TGCAGTGCTAGGGCTAGGAGCGGGAGGTCCTACAATGAGCAGTTCTTC	CSARARSGRSYNEQFF
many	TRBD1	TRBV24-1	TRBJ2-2	TGTGCCACCCAGGACAGGGGGCGTACCGGGGAGCTGTTTTTT	CATQDRGRTGELFF
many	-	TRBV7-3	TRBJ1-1	TGTGCCAGCAGCTTGGGTGCCGGACTCGCCCAAGAAGCTTTCTTT	CASSLGAGLAQEAFF
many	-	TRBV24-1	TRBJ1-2	TGTGCCACCAGTGATCTCCGGGCAAACTATGGCTACACCTTC	CATSDLRANYGYTF
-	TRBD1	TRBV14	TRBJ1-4	TGTGCCAGCAGCCGCGGGGACAGGAATGAAAAACTGTTTTTT	CASSRGDRNEKLFF
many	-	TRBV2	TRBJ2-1	TGTGCCAGCCTTAGAGCGGAGAGCTCCTACAATGAGCAGTTCTTC	CASLRAESSYNEQFF
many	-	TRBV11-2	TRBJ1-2	TGTGCCAGCAGCTTGGAAGGGGTCTGGCGATCTAACTATGGCTACACCTTC	CASSLEGVWRSNYGYTF
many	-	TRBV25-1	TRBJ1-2	TGTGCCAGCAGTGATGGACGCACGTATGGCTACACCTTC	CASSDGRTYGYTF
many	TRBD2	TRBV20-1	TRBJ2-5	TGCAGTGCTCTCGGCAGCGGGAGATGGGAGACCCAGTACTTC	CSALGSGRWETQYF
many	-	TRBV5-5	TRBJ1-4	TGTGCCAGCAGCGCGAAATCAACTAATGAAAAACTGTTTTTT	CASSAKSTNEKLFF